This T cell receptor (beta chain) appears in the sequencing data of a study of shared clonotypes between healthy human individuals. Overall study context: There were three CD4 naive, three CD4 memory, two CD8 naive and one CD8 memory plates per donor.

Authors' methods: Owing to the provision of junction-only sequences devoid of quality scores by immunoSEQ, filtering differed. Assay used: immunoSEQ multiplex PCR; TCRdb lists only in-frame clones, some missing. V and J calls plus clone size are reproduced from that table; the DNA served to infer D and trimming. This table has more than 2,000,000 clones, approximately 95% appearing once. The CDR3 spans 14 residues. The V gene's germline CDR1 is MDHEN and CDR2 SYDVKM. V gave up 10 bases and J gave up 4 bases, with 17 bases separating them. Participating donors were healthy, HIV-negative adults free of recent acute infections or vaccinations. Whole-study results and caveats: Limitation of the genetic and exposure-history diversity represented came from the few donors.

With respect to this clone: What it binds is not known.

The TCR comes from a man between 18 and 29 years old in good health. Some clones in this sample may be carry-over from other donors' samples. The source material was naive CD4+ T cells from PBMCs. The subset denotes: CD45RA+ positively selected. The chain joins TRBV28 to TRBJ1-3; D remains unclear. CDR3 region: CATHSGVPGNTIYF. DNA for the CDR3: TGTGCCACCCACTCAGGTGTCCCAGGAAACACCATATATTTT.